One sample yielded the 21 T cell receptor beta chains listed below, sequenced in a study of shared clonotypes between healthy human individuals. Clones were sequenced by immunoSEQ multiplex PCR, and TCRdb holds only the in-frame ones, with some missing. This sample has 950,000 to 1,200,000 clones, with 70% to 85% found just once. The specimen sequenced was memory CD4+ T cells from PBMCs. Described subset: CD45RA-negative fraction. The receptors here all came from a man aged 18 to 35 in good health. Some clones in this sample may be carry-over from other donors' samples.

The gene calls are TRBV5-4 and TRBJ2-2, with D uncertain. This CDR3 is built from 15 residues. The germline gives CDR1 SGHNT, CDR2 YYREEE (reference sequence). Trimming stripped 5 bases from V and 3 bases from J, with 14 bases between. The CDR3 loop reads CASSGTNADTGELFF. The CDR3 DNA is TGTGCCAGCAGTGGAACAAACGCGGACACCGGGGAGCTGTTTTTT.

This clone has only one observation. The V gene is TRBV27, the J gene TRBJ2-3, with TRBD1 matching 9 bases. The CDR3 loop spans 14 amino acids. Germline lookup yields CDR1 MNHEY and CDR2 SMNVEV (reference sequence). V lost 4 bases to trimming and J lost 6 bases; unmatched junction nucleotides: 5. This CDR3 is CASSYDRGSDTQYF. Written as DNA, the CDR3 is TGTGCCAGCAGTTACGACAGGGGGTCGGATACGCAGTATTTT.

The chain has TRBV27 and TRBJ1-5, with D possibly being TRBD1 (6 bases). The CDR3 runs to 14 residues. V shed 4 bases and J shed 4 bases, with 11 bases lying between them. The germline CDR1 and CDR2 sequences are MNHEY and SMNVEV (reference sequence). The CDR3 loop reads CASSSYRANQPQHF. As DNA, the CDR3 is TGTGCCAGCAGTTCTTACAGGGCAAATCAGCCCCAGCATTTT.

This chain joins TRBV11-2 and TRBJ2-5, with 9 bases matching TRBD1. The CDR3 contains 16 residues. CDR1 is SGHAT, CDR2 FQNNGV, per germline. V was pared by 3 bases and J by 1 base, with 6 bases of the junction left unmatched. The CDR3 sequence is CASSLGQGTGQETQYF. The CDR3 nucleotides are TGTGCCAGCAGCTTGGGACAGGGCACGGGCCAAGAGACCCAGTACTTC.

The gene calls are TRBV5-1 and TRBJ1-3; D ambiguous. V was clipped by 0 bases and J by 2 bases, with 6 bases between them. CDR3 length: 14 amino acids. Germline loops: CDR1 SGHRS, CDR2 YFSETQ. CDR3 protein: CASSLDIAGNTIYF. The CDR3 DNA is TGCGCCAGCAGCTTGGACATAGCTGGAAACACCATATATTTT.

The chain has TRBV27 and TRBJ2-5; weak D call: TRBD2 (6 bases). The CDR3 runs to 13 residues. V was trimmed by 4 bases and J by 9 bases, leaving 15 bases between them. The germline V gene encodes CDR1 MNHEY and CDR2 SMNVEV (reference sequence). CDR3 nucleotide sequence: TGTGCCAGCAGTTCCGGGACGGGGGTCCCCCAGTACTTC. Translating gives CASSSGTGVPQYF.

The J gene is TRBJ1-4, the V gene TRBV6-5; D perhaps matches TRBD1 (6 bases). V shed 2 bases and J shed 7 bases, with 11 bases lying between them. CDR1 and CDR2 (germline): MNHEY, SVGAGI. This CDR3 has 14 residues. The CDR3 here is CASSYGQRGEKLFF. The CDR3 DNA reads TGTGCCAGCAGTTACGGACAGAGGGGTGAAAAACTGTTTTTT.

The chain joins TRBV6-5 to TRBJ1-3, with D possibly TRBD1 on 6 matching bases. CDR3 length equals 14 residues. V was pared by 2 bases and J by 4 bases, with 9 bases between. Germline CDR1 reads MNHEY; CDR2 reads SVGAGI. The CDR3 nucleotides read TGTGCCAGCAGTTACAGGCAGGGGGGAAACACCATATATTTT. Its protein is CASSYRQGGNTIYF.

There are a few counts of this clone. The rearrangement links TRBV28 to TRBJ2-1, with 7 bases that match TRBD2. The V gene end was trimmed by 7 bases and the J gene end by 10 bases; junction bases not matched to a gene: 10. From germline, CDR1 is MDHEN and CDR2 SYDVKM. The CDR3 is 13 residues long. Written as DNA, the CDR3 is TGTGCCAGCACCCCCCCATTGGGAGGGGAGCAGTTCTTC. Translation: CASTPPLGGEQFF.

The chain couples TRBV11-2 to TRBJ2-3; no firm D call. Per the germline V gene, CDR1 is SGHAT and CDR2 is FQNNGV. V dropped 8 bases and J dropped 5 bases, with 11 bases sitting between them. This CDR3 region has 12 residues. This CDR3 is CASAPVGDTQYF. CDR3 nucleotide sequence: TGTGCCAGCGCTCCCGTGGGAGATACGCAGTATTTT. The complete variable domain, with remaining parts taken from reference TRBV11-2 and TRBJ2-3, reads EAGVAQSPRYKIIEKRQSVAFWCNPISGHATLYWYQQILGQGPKLLIQFQNNGVVDDSQLPKDRFSAERLKGVDSTLKIQPAKLEDSAVYLCASAPVGDTQYFGPGTRLTVL.

This chain joins TRBV28 and TRBJ1-3, with D hard to call. V was pared by 4 bases and J by 0 bases, with 16 bases between. The CDR3 has 17 amino acids. CDR1 and CDR2 (germline): MDHEN, SYDVKM. CDR3: CASSSPGTVNSGNTIYF. The CDR3 region has the DNA TGTGCCAGCAGTTCCCCCGGTACGGTGAACTCTGGAAACACCATATATTTT.

This clone came up once. The chain is built from TRBV10-3 and TRBJ2-5; D gene uncertain. Germline values: CDR1 ENHRY, CDR2 SYGVKD. The CDR3 loop spans 13 amino acids. The V gene lost 4 bases and the J gene lost 3 bases, with 9 bases spanning the gap. DNA for the CDR3: TGTGCCATCAGTGTTGCAAGTGAAGAGACCCAGTACTTC. It yields the protein CAISVASEETQYF.

The rearrangement links TRBV19 to TRBJ2-1, with 9 bases fitting TRBD1. J gave up 7 bases and V 5 bases, and 12 bases lay outside the gene matches. The germline V gene has CDR1 LNHDA and CDR2 SQIVND (reference sequence). This CDR3 has 16 residues. CDR3 sequence reads: CASSWGPDRGRNEQFF. CDR3 nucleotide sequence: TGTGCCAGTAGTTGGGGTCCGGACAGGGGACGAAATGAGCAGTTCTTC.

This chain links TRBV5-1 with TRBJ2-5; D could derive from TRBD1 or TRBD2 (5 bases each). Between the trimmed V and J ends, which lost 2 bases and 1 base, there was a span of 12 bases. The CDR3 runs to 15 residues. Germline V gene sequence: CDR1 SGHRS, CDR2 YFSETQ. CDR3: CASSFAGTAQETQYF. Written as DNA, the CDR3 is TGCGCCAGCAGCTTCGCCGGGACGGCCCAAGAGACCCAGTACTTC.

The chain recombines TRBV6-4 with TRBJ2-3, with D unclear. This CDR3 spans 14 amino acids. Looked up from germline, CDR1 is MRHNA and CDR2 is SNTAGT. V lost 4 bases and J 0 bases, leaving 8 bases between the germline ends. DNA of the CDR3: TGTGCCAGCAGTGTAGGCAGAAGCACAGATACGCAGTATTTT. It yields the protein CASSVGRSTDTQYF.

The gene calls are TRBV6-5 and TRBJ2-7; 8 bases are shared with TRBD1. The germline V gene has CDR1 MNHEY and CDR2 SVGAGI. Unmatched junction bases numbered 9, after V lost 6 bases and J lost 5 bases. The CDR3 totals 14 residues. The CDR3 loop is CASRRQGSSHEQYF. The CDR3, as DNA: TGTGCCAGCAGGCGACAGGGGAGTTCCCACGAGCAGTACTTC.

This chain joins TRBV5-1 and TRBJ1-1; TRBD1 matches at 8 bases. CDR3 length: 15 residues. The J segment lost 0 bases and the V segment lost 2 bases, leaving 3 bases of the junction unmatched. Germline V gene data show CDR1 as SGHRS and CDR2 as YFSETQ. DNA for the CDR3: TGCGCCAGCAGCTTTCGACAGGGGCTGAACACTGAAGCTTTCTTT. Amino acids: CASSFRQGLNTEAFF.

The V gene is TRBV2, the J gene TRBJ1-1, with a weak D call TRBD1 (5 bases). Germline lookup yields CDR1 SNHLY and CDR2 FYNNEI. The CDR3 is made up of 15 amino acids. Trimming took 5 bases from V and 5 from J, leaving 18 bases between them. The CDR3 nucleotides are TGTGCCAGCAGTAAGATGACAGTGGGGGGAACTGAAGCTTTCTTT. Amino acids: CASSKMTVGGTEAFF.

V gene TRBV7-9 combines with J gene TRBJ1-2, with 7 bases fitting TRBD1. The germline V gene has CDR1 SEHNR and CDR2 FQNEAQ (reference sequence). This CDR3 is built from 16 residues. After removal of 5 bases from V and 2 bases from J, the junction contained 11 bases not matched to a gene. The DNA for the CDR3 is TGTGCCAGCAGCCCGGGGCTGAGGGGGCGAAACTATGGCTACACCTTC. Amino acid sequence: CASSPGLRGRNYGYTF.

The chain is built from TRBV5-1 and TRBJ2-3, with D possibly TRBD1 on 7 matching bases. Germline V lookup: CDR1 SGHRS, CDR2 YFSETQ. This CDR3 comprises 15 residues. V shed 4 bases and J shed 0 bases, with 12 bases lying between them. Written as DNA, the CDR3 is TGCGCCAGCAGCGGCGGGACAGTCAGCACAGATACGCAGTATTTT. Translating it yields CASSGGTVSTDTQYF.

Regarding this clone: This CDR3 is also generated by other DNA sequences in the sample. J is TRBJ1-1 and V is TRBV15; no clear D. Germline-derived CDR1 and CDR2 are LNHNV and YYDKDF (reference sequence). CDR3 size: 14 residues. V lost 0 bases and J 0 bases, leaving 5 bases between the germline ends. This CDR3 reads CATSREVMNTEAFF. The CDR3 bases are TGTGCCACCAGCAGAGAGGTCATGAACACTGAAGCTTTCTTT. The complete variable domain, with remaining parts taken from reference TRBV15 and TRBJ1-1, reads DAMVIQNPRYQVTQFGKPVTLSCSQTLNHNVMYWYQQKSSQAPKLLFHYYDKDFNNEADTPDNFQSRRPNTSFCFLDIRSPGLGDTAMYLCATSREVMNTEAFFGQGTRLTVV.